The sequence of this T cell receptor beta chain was determined in a study of neurological immune-mediated disorders. Study-level findings and limits: The study found the most TCR clonal expansion in HTLV-1-associated myelopathy and the least in multiple sclerosis, below healthy controls. CDR3 amino acid sequences of expanded clones were not shared across subjects, a result suggesting private repertoires in all groups.

V shed 5 bases, J shed 4 bases, and the junction held 7 bases outside the gene matches. This CDR3 spans 14 amino acids. Per germline, CDR1 SGHTA and CDR2 FQGNSA. The cDNA was generated by 5'RACE with 10-nucleotide random UMIs. TCRdb independently ran MiXCR on the 5' RACE reads; one entry per CDR3 protein. The table lists around 13,000 distinct CDR3 sequences, about 7.4% of them singletons, with approximately 25% in the top ten. This clonotype appeared many times. No antigen is known for it. Use was made of approximately 1 million CD4+ or CD8+ T cells in sorted libraries. The specimen sequenced was CD8+ T cells from blood. V is TRBV7-2 and J is TRBJ1-2; 7 bases map to TRBD1. The clonotype was recovered from a woman between 35 and 50 years old in good health. DNA of the CDR3: TGTGCCAGCAGCCGCCTCCGGGACAGCTATGGCTACACCTTC. This gives the protein CASSRLRDSYGYTF.